One sample yielded the 5 T cell receptor beta chains listed below, sequenced in a study of cytomegalovirus exposure and HLA in healthy donors. It was with 60 Vbeta and 13 Jbeta primers that the PCR ran. Data came from immunoSEQ multiplex PCR; TCRdb stores just in-frame clones and leaves some out. The sample lists around 190,000 clones; less than 85% were seen once. The sequencing input was PBMCs. The source is a man aged 25-45 years in good health and CMV-seropositive.

The rearrangement joins TRBV6-5 to TRBJ1-2, with D perhaps matching TRBD1 (5 bases). This CDR3 contains 15 residues. Per germline, CDR1 MNHEY and CDR2 SVGAGI. Trimming pared 0 bases from V and 4 bases from J, leaving 12 bases between. The CDR3 region is CASSYSQASGYGYTF. In nucleotides, the CDR3 is TGTGCCAGCAGTTACTCACAGGCCTCGGGCTATGGCTACACCTTC.

The chain combines TRBV13 with TRBJ1-1; tentatively, D is TRBD1 (5 bases). Germline assignment: CDR1 PRHDT and CDR2 FYEKMQ (reference sequence). V was pared by 3 bases and J by 0 bases, with 11 bases between. The CDR3 extends over 15 amino acids. CDR3 sequence (DNA): TGTGCCAGCAGCTTCGGCGGGGCGATGAACACTGAAGCTTTCTTT. Encoded protein: CASSFGGAMNTEAFF.

The chain is built from TRBV9 and TRBJ2-3, with 8 bases lining up with TRBD2. V was pared by 4 bases and J by 6 bases, with 10 bases of the junction left unmatched. Germline CDR1 is SGDLS and CDR2 is YYNGEE. The CDR3 is made up of 15 amino acids. The CDR3 reads CASSPGGVRGDTQYF. The CDR3 nucleotides are TGTGCCAGCAGCCCCGGGGGGGTGCGGGGGGATACGCAGTATTTT.

This clone has a single count. This sequence joins TRBV6-1 and TRBJ1-1; D might be TRBD1 (6 bases). CDR3 size: 13 residues. CDR1 MNHNS and CDR2 SASEGT come from the germline V gene. V was cut by 2 bases and J by 9 bases, with 13 bases left in between. CDR3 protein: CASSENRDPKAFF. In DNA form, the CDR3 reads TGTGCCAGCAGTGAAAACAGGGATCCTAAAGCTTTCTTT.

A single count supports this clone. The CDR3 DNA is TGTGCCAGCAGTCCGGGGGGGGGCCCGGGAAACATTCAGTACTTC. Translation gives CASSPGGGPGNIQYF. The chain recombines TRBV7-2 with TRBJ2-4; 8 nucleotides align to TRBD2. Per germline, CDR1 SGHTA and CDR2 FQGNSA. V gave up 6 bases and J gave up 6 bases; unmatched junction bases: 10. The CDR3 spans 15 residues.